One sample yielded the 17 T cell receptor beta chains listed below, sequenced in a study of blood T cell repertoires in COVID-19. Assay: immunoSEQ multiplex PCR; the TCRdb copy retains only in-frame clones and omits some. The sample lists roughly 120,000 clones; about 70% were seen once. The sample was peripheral blood. Receptors were obtained from a man older than 75 with COVID-19, enrolled during active disease.

The chain is built from TRBV15 and TRBJ1-2, with 7 bases fitting TRBD1. CDR1 is LNHNV, CDR2 YYDKDF, per germline (reference sequence). The CDR3 totals 14 residues. With V trimmed by 2 bases and J by 6 bases, 6 bases remained unmatched. CDR3: CATSRTDRANGYTF. The CDR3 region has the DNA TGTGCCACCAGCAGAACCGACAGGGCGAATGGCTACACCTTC.

Only a few counts were recorded for this clone. Within the sample, other DNA sequences also encode this same CDR3. The CDR3 region is CASSLGAGQPQHF. CDR3 sequence (DNA): TGTGCCAGCAGCTTAGGAGCGGGACAGCCCCAGCATTTT. This sequence joins TRBV7-2 and TRBJ1-5, with D unresolved. The CDR3 loop spans 13 amino acids. CDR1 is SGHTA, CDR2 FQGNSA, per germline. The V end lost 1 base, the J end lost 7 bases, and 8 bases lay between the germline ends. Full variable domain (remainder filled in from reference TRBV7-2 and TRBJ1-5): GAGVSQSPSNKVTEKGKDVELRCDPISGHTALYWYRQSLGQGLEFLIYFQGNSAPDKSGLPSDRFSAERTGGSVSTLTIQRTQQEDSAVYLCASSLGAGQPQHFGDGTRLSIL.

J is TRBJ1-2 and V is TRBV7-9; no clear D. The CDR3 sequence is 13 residues long. V was cut by 4 bases and J by 4 bases, with 10 bases left in between. The germline V gene encodes CDR1 SEHNR and CDR2 FQNEAQ (reference sequence). DNA of the CDR3: TGTGCCAGCAGCTCTACAGTTTCCTATGGCTACACCTTC. Translated: CASSSTVSYGYTF.

This clone was seen only a few times. As DNA, the CDR3 is TGTGCCAACCACAGGGGGCTAATGTGGGAAGCTAACTATGGCTACACCTTC. Its translation: CANHRGLMWEANYGYTF. The genes are TRBV14 and TRBJ1-2; 9 bases align to TRBD1. The CDR3 is made up of 17 amino acids. J was trimmed by 0 bases and V by 10 bases; bases with no gene match: 15. The germline V gene encodes CDR1 SGHDN and CDR2 FVKESK.

The DNA of the CDR3 is TGTGCCAGCTCACCCCTTAACAGGGGGTCCGGGGAGACCCAGTACTTC. As protein: CASSPLNRGSGETQYF. The chain links TRBV18 to TRBJ2-5, with TRBD1 identical over 8 bases. The CDR3 length is 16 residues. V shed 3 bases, J shed 5 bases, and the junction held 11 bases outside the gene matches. The germline gives CDR1 KGHSH, CDR2 LQKENI.

The rearrangement links TRBV28 to TRBJ2-7, with D maybe TRBD1 (6 bases). There are 15 residues in the CDR3. The ends were cut back, 8 bases at V and 3 bases at J, with 20 bases in the middle. Per the germline V gene, CDR1 is MDHEN and CDR2 is SYDVKM. The CDR3: CASWGTGREIYEQYF. The CDR3 DNA is TGTGCCAGCTGGGGAACAGGGAGAGAAATCTACGAGCAGTACTTC.

The chain links TRBV28 to TRBJ1-2; D remains unclear. In germline, CDR1 is MDHEN, CDR2 SYDVKM. Trimming removed 6 bases from V and 3 bases from J, with 14 bases in between. CDR3 length equals 14 residues. The CDR3 DNA reads as TGTGCCAGCAGCTTAGGTACGGGATACTATGGCTACACCTTC. It yields the protein CASSLGTGYYGYTF.

The chain couples TRBV2 to TRBJ1-5; 7 bases line up with TRBD1. The CDR3 consists of 15 residues. J was trimmed by 2 bases and V by 5 bases; bases with no gene match: 6. Germline V gene lookup returns CDR1 SNHLY and CDR2 FYNNEI. This chain's CDR3 is CASSRDRDRNQPQHF. DNA of the CDR3: TGTGCCAGCAGTCGAGACAGGGACCGCAATCAGCCCCAGCATTTT.

The rearrangement links TRBV20-1 to TRBJ2-1, with D perhaps matching TRBD2 (5 bases). This CDR3 contains 14 residues. Trimming pared 3 bases from V and 8 bases from J, leaving 17 bases between. CDR1 is DFQATT and CDR2 is SNEGSKA in the germline V gene (reference sequence). In nucleotides, the CDR3 is TGCAGTGCTAGTCACGGGTCAATGGAGGATGAGCAGTTCTTC. This encodes CSASHGSMEDEQFF.

This clone has only a few counts. The CDR3 is CASSPGQGRGQPQHF. Here the CDR3 DNA reads TGTGCCAGCTCACCGGGACAGGGGAGAGGGCAGCCCCAGCATTTT. This chain joins TRBV18 and TRBJ1-5, with 10 bases fitting TRBD1. The trim removed 3 bases at V and 7 bases at J, leaving 6 bases unmatched. The CDR3 loop spans 15 amino acids. Per germline, CDR1 KGHSH and CDR2 LQKENI.

The chain carries TRBV2 and TRBJ2-2; D is possibly TRBD2 (5 bases). The CDR3 is 14 amino acids. V lost 6 bases and J 3 bases, leaving 11 bases between the germline ends. Germline-derived CDR1 and CDR2 are SNHLY and FYNNEI. The CDR3 loop is CASRSQRDTGELFF. CDR3 DNA sequence: TGTGCCAGCAGATCCCAGAGGGACACCGGGGAGCTGTTTTTT.

The V and J genes are TRBV12-5 and TRBJ2-6; 7 bases agree with TRBD1. CDR3 size: 19 residues. The trim removed 1 base at V and 1 base at J, leaving 10 bases unmatched. Germline assignment: CDR1 LGHNT and CDR2 FRNRAP. The CDR3 nucleotides read TGTGCTAGTGGTTTGGGAACCGGGACAGTCACGTCTGGGGCCAACGTCCTGACTTTC. Its protein is CASGLGTGTVTSGANVLTF.

The chain joins TRBV28 to TRBJ1-2; TRBD1 might be the D (6 bases). Looked up from germline, CDR1 is MDHEN and CDR2 is SYDVKM. V lost 7 bases to trimming and J lost 8 bases, with 26 bases between them. CDR3 size: 16 residues. The CDR3 spells CASTQQGGAKRRGYTF. Here the CDR3 DNA reads TGTGCCAGCACTCAACAAGGGGGGGCAAAAAGAAGAGGCTACACCTTC.

The chain joins TRBV29-1 to TRBJ1-6, with D possibly being TRBD1 (6 bases). Looked up from germline, CDR1 is SQVTM and CDR2 is ANQGSEA. This CDR3 is built from 15 residues. V was trimmed by 5 bases and J by 6 bases, leaving 17 bases between them. In DNA form, the CDR3 reads TGCAGCGTTACGGCAGGGGCTGGTGGTAATTCACCCCTCCACTTT. Translating it yields CSVTAGAGGNSPLHF.

The chain recombines TRBV6-2 or TRBV6-3 with TRBJ2-3; a weak D match, TRBD2 (6 bases). Germline lookup yields CDR1 MNHEY and CDR2 SVGEGT. The CDR3 covers 15 residues. Trimming took off 0 bases at V and 8 bases at J, with 15 bases between the two ends. DNA for the CDR3: TGTGCCAGCAGTTACTCGCGGCCGGGAGCTAGTACGCAGTATTTT. It encodes CASSYSRPGASTQYF.

The chain carries TRBV3-1 (or the pseudogene TRBV3-2) and TRBJ2-2; D not resolved. This CDR3 spans 14 amino acids. CDR1 is LGHDT, CDR2 YNNKEL, per germline (reference sequence). V was shortened by 0 bases and J by 3 bases, with 5 bases between the two germline ends. CDR3 protein: CASSQDSYTGELFF. The CDR3 DNA follows: TGTGCCAGCAGCCAAGATTCCTACACCGGGGAGCTGTTTTTT.

The J gene is TRBJ2-1, the V gene TRBV6-4, with 11 positions matching TRBD2. Germline V gene lookup returns CDR1 MRHNA and CDR2 SNTAGT. There are 15 residues in the CDR3. V dropped 5 bases and J dropped 10; count of bases not matched to a gene: 10. The DNA for the CDR3 is TGTGCCAGCAGTCCCACGACTAGCGGGAATGGGGAGCAGTTCTTC. Translating it yields CASSPTTSGNGEQFF.